These T cell receptor beta chains were read from a single sample in a study of OX40 agonist ivuxolimab in advanced cancers. TCRdb's table, derived via immunoSEQ multiplex PCR, lists solely in-frame clones and lacks some. This sample has tens of thousands of clones, with roughly 80% found just once. The input for sequencing was CD4+ or CD8+ T cells sorted from blood, taken in a trial of the OX40 agonist ivuxolimab. The receptors originated from an adult with an advanced solid tumor such as melanoma, head and neck, liver or kidney cancer. CDR3s include the opening cysteine and the closing phenylalanine or tryptophan. Fields, in order: J gene, clone size, D gene, V gene, CDR3 DNA, CDR3 protein. A D gene is named only where the DNA matches it firmly. Clone size, where shown, is once, few, many, or a class for clones that have expanded.

>TRBJ1-5|-|-|TRBV28
TGTGCCAGCACCCCCCGGGGACCCGGTCTCGGTCAGCCCCAGCATTTT
CASTPRGPGLGQPQHF
>TRBJ1-2|-|TRBD1|TRBV27
TGTGCCAGCAGTTTATCAGGGACAGGGGAGGGCTATGGCTACACCTTC
CASSLSGTGEGYGYTF
>TRBJ2-7|once|-|TRBV11-1
TGTGCCAGCAGCTCCAGCTACGAGCAGTACTTC
CASSSSYEQYF
>TRBJ2-4|-|-|TRBV28
TGTGCCAGCAGTATTCCGACAGCCGGGAGTAACATTCAGTACTTC
CASSIPTAGSNIQYF
>TRBJ2-2|-|-|TRBV7-9
TGTGCCAGCAGCTTAGGTACGGCCGCGGACACCGGGGAGCTGTTTTTT
CASSLGTAADTGELFF
>TRBJ2-1|-|TRBD2|TRBV4-1
TGCGCCAGCAGCCAAGCCGGGACTAGCTACAATGAGCAGTTCTTC
CASSQAGTSYNEQFF
>TRBJ1-1|-|-|TRBV5-1
TGCGCCAGCACTACTTCCTCGGCCGGGCGGAACACTGAAGCTTTCTTT
CASTTSSAGRNTEAFF
>TRBJ1-1|-|TRBD1|TRBV7-9
TGTGCCAGCAGCCCACAAACGACAGGGTTGACTGAAGCTTTCTTT
CASSPQTTGLTEAFF
>TRBJ2-1|-|-|TRBV13
TGTGCCAGCAGCTTAGAACGGGAGTGGGATGAGCAGTTCTTC
CASSLEREWDEQFF
>TRBJ1-5|-|-|TRBV7-8
TGTGCCAGCAGCCGGGCTGCAGGTTGGGTTAACAATCAGCCCCAGCATTTT
CASSRAAGWVNNQPQHF
>TRBJ2-5|-|-|TRBV4-1
TGCGCCAGCAGCCAAGATACGGGCAGGGGCCAAGAGACCCAGTACTTC
CASSQDTGRGQETQYF
>TRBJ2-1|once|TRBD2|TRBV28
TGTGCCAGCAGTTTAGTCCGCGGGACTAAAGAGTTCTTC
CASSLVRGTKEFF
>TRBJ2-2|-|TRBD2|TRBV5-1
TGCGCCAGCAGCTTCACCTCTAGCGGGAGGACGGCCGGGGAGCTGTTTTTT
CASSFTSSGRTAGELFF
>TRBJ2-3|-|-|TRBV15
TGTGCCACCAGCAGAGGCTGGGGGCCCGACACAGATACGCAGTATTTT
CATSRGWGPDTDTQYF
>TRBJ1-5|-|-|TRBV7-2
TGTGCCAGCAGCTTAGAGGGCTGGGGTGATCAGCCCCAGCATTTT
CASSLEGWGDQPQHF
>TRBJ2-3|-|TRBD2|TRBV7-2
TGTGCCAGCAGCTTCTCACTAGCGGGAGGCGGGGCCACAGATACGCAGTATTTT
CASSFSLAGGGATDTQYF
>TRBJ2-2|-|TRBD2|TRBV18
TGTGCCAGCTCACCGCGGGAGACCGAGACCGGGGAGCTGTTTTTT
CASSPRETETGELFF
>TRBJ1-1|-|-|TRBV27
TGTGCCAGCAGTTTCACAGATAACACTGAAGCTTTCTTT
CASSFTDNTEAFF
>TRBJ2-2|-|TRBD2|TRBV7-3
TGTGCCAGCAGCTTTGGGACTAGGGCGGGTAACACCGGGGAGCTGTTTTTT
CASSFGTRAGNTGELFF
>TRBJ2-7|-|TRBD2|TRBV28
TGTGCCAGCACCGGACGACTAGCGGCCCTCTACGAGCAGTACTTC
CASTGRLAALYEQYF
>TRBJ2-1|few|-|TRBV10-3
TGTGCCATCAGTGACAGGGCCGACTACAATGAGCAGTTCTTC
CAISDRADYNEQFF
>TRBJ1-1|few|-|TRBV18
TGTGCCAGCTCACCAATTGAAGTACAGGGACAAACCATGAACACTGAAGCTTTCTTT
CASSPIEVQGQTMNTEAFF
>TRBJ2-3|-|TRBD2|TRBV28
TGTGCCAGCAGTTTGGCCCTAGCGGGAGACACAGATACGCAGTATTTT
CASSLALAGDTDTQYF
>TRBJ2-1|-|-|TRBV5-6
TGTGCCAGCAGCTTGGAGATTCAAGGAACCAATGAGCAGTTCTTC
CASSLEIQGTNEQFF
>TRBJ2-3|-|-|TRBV7-6
TGTGCCAGCAGCTTAGGCCCTCTCGCTACGCAGTATTTT
CASSLGPLATQYF
>TRBJ2-1|-|TRBD2|TRBV18
TGTGCCAGCTCATCGAAAGTAGCGGGAGCCAATGAGCAGTTCTTC
CASSSKVAGANEQFF
>TRBJ1-5|-|TRBD1|TRBV11-3
TGTGCCAGCAGCTTGTACGCCGGGACAGGGGACAATCAGCCCCAGCATTTT
CASSLYAGTGDNQPQHF
>TRBJ2-7|-|-|TRBV7-9
TGTGCCAGCGCCGGGACGGAATCCTACGAGCAGTACTTC
CASAGTESYEQYF
>TRBJ2-3|-|-|TRBV15
TGTGCCACCCGCCGCAGGGTCGCGGGAGATACGCAGTATTTT
CATRRRVAGDTQYF
>TRBJ2-5|-|-|TRBV15
TGTGCCACCAGCCGGAAGGTGGCGGAGACCCAGTACTTC
CATSRKVAETQYF
>TRBJ2-2|few|TRBD2|TRBV4-2
TGTGCCAGCAGCCAAGGTTCACTAGCGGGAGGTGGGACCGGGGAGCTGTTTTTT
CASSQGSLAGGGTGELFF
>TRBJ1-4|once|TRBD1|TRBV25-1
TGTGCCAGCAGTGAGGACAGGGGAGCTGCTAATGAAAAACTGTTTTTT
CASSEDRGAANEKLFF
>TRBJ1-3|-|TRBD1|TRBV6-5
TGTGCCAGCAGCCGCATGACAGGGGGCCGTAACACCATATATTTT
CASSRMTGGRNTIYF
>TRBJ1-5|-|TRBD1|TRBV28
TGTGCCAGCAGCTCCCACAGGGGAAATCAGCCCCAGCATTTT
CASSSHRGNQPQHF
>TRBJ2-2|-|-|TRBV6-5
TGTGCCAGCAGTTGGGGTAACACCGGGGAGCTGTTTTTT
CASSWGNTGELFF
>TRBJ1-5|few|-|TRBV9
TGTGCCAGCAGCGGGGGTGGAGGTAGCAATCAGCCCCAGCATTTT
CASSGGGGSNQPQHF
>TRBJ1-3|-|TRBD1|TRBV19
TGTGCCAGTAGTATGGAGGGGTTATCCGGGACAGGTCCCTCGCCCGCTGGAAACACCATATATTTT
CASSMEGLSGTGPSPAGNTIYF
>TRBJ1-5|-|TRBD1|TRBV5-4
TGTGCCAGCAGCCACAGCACAGGGGGCGAAGGTGGCCAGCCCCAGCATTTT
CASSHSTGGEGGQPQHF
>TRBJ1-6|-|-|TRBV19
TGTGCCAGTAGGACCTTAAATTCACCCCTCCACTTT
CASRTLNSPLHF
>TRBJ1-2|-|-|TRBV7-6
TGTGCCAGCAGCTCAGGGGAGGCCGGTGGCTACACCTTC
CASSSGEAGGYTF